This T cell receptor (beta chain) was identified in a study of blood T cell repertoires in COVID-19. In the study overall: COVID-19 samples, acute and convalescent, were from the United States, Italy and Spain. From T cells, B-cell-depleted T cells, or PBMCs came the material, which was cDNA or gDNA.

As handled by the study authors: Nucleated cell counts were estimated from reference gene primer amplification. Sequenced by immunoSEQ multiplex PCR; TCRdb stores in-frame clones only, minus some. D and trimming come from the DNA, and the V and J calls and clone size come from that table. The sample comprises about 250,000 clones, 88% of which are singletons, and 0.99% rests with the top ten. Germline V gene lookup returns CDR1 SGHRS and CDR2 YFSETQ. The ends lost 7 bases at V and 4 bases at J; junction bases unmatched: 7. CDR3 length equals 13 residues. The receptor's source is a woman between 35 and 50 years old who had recovered from COVID-19. The genes are TRBV5-1 and TRBJ1-2; 7 bases are shared with TRBD1. Sequencing used peripheral blood. CDR3: CASRQGSGYGYTF. CDR3 nucleotide sequence: TGCGCCAGCCGACAGGGAAGTGGCTATGGCTACACCTTC.